This T cell receptor (beta chain) originates from a study of shared clonotypes between healthy human individuals. The repertoire was sequenced with immunoSEQ multiplex PCR; TCRdb's copy has only in-frame clones and lacks some. There are over 1.5 million clones in the sample; 95% to 99% occur only once, and about 0.42% lies in the top ten. V shed 9 bases and J shed 2 bases, with 23 bases lying between them. Germline V gene sequence: CDR1 LNHDA, CDR2 SQIVND (reference sequence). CDR3 length: 17 residues. Donors, healthy HIV-negative adults, lacked recent acute infections or vaccinations. V gene TRBV19 combines with J gene TRBJ1-5; D not resolved. This sequence originates from a man younger than 45 in good health. The specimen sequenced was naive CD4+ T cells sorted from blood. The subset was: CD45RA+ positively selected. This CDR3 reads CASERRAGLRGNQPQHF. Written as DNA, the CDR3 is TGTGCCAGCGAGAGGAGAGCTGGTCTGAGGGGCAATCAGCCCCAGCATTTT.